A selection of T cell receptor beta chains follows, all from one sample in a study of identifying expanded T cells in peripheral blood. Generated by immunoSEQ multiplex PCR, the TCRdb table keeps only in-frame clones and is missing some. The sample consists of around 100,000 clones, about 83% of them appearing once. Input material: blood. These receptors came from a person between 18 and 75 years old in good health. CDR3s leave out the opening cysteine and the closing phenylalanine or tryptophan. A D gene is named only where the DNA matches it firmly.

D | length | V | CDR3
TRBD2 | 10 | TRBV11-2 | ASSFSSGGRY
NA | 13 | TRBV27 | ASSLVAGNTDTQY
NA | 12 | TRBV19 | ASSIAAGASPLH
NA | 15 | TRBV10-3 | AISWRGAGTSTDTQY
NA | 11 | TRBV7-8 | ASSLAGSYGYT
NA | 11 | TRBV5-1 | ASSDSVETEAF
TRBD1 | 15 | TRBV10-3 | AISGTGVATGTGELF
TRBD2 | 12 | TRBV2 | ASSGRGGPYEQY
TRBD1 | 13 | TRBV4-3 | ASSQDWTGADEQY
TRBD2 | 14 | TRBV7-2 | ASSPNAGLGKETQY
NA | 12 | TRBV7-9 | ASSFSGSTDTQY
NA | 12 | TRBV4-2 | ASSQELGTYEQY
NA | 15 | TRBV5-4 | ASSSSVGGARAYGYT
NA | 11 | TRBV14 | ASSPSSNTEAF
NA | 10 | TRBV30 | AWSIGRLGQY
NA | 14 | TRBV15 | ATSRESLWSTDTQY
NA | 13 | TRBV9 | ASSQSPQSYYGYT
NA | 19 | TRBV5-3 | ARKGCWPCAGDISGANVLT
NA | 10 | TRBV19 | ASSRRSGAQH
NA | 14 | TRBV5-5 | ASSPRGGLGNQPQH
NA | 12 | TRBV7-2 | ASSPQASSYEQY
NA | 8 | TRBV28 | ASRDNEQF
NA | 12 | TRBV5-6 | ASSLGGGNYGYT
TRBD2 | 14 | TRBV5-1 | ASSLGPSGGTDTQY
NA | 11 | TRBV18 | ASSPGQNTEAF
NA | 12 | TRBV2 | ASSEMGENYGYT
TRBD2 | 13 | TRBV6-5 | ASRARFAGGYEQY
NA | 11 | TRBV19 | ASSIDHPDTQY
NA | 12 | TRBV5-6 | ASSLVEAPYGYT
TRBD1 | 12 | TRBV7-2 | ASRPPRQGPGYT
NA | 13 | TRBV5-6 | ASSLGQASGNTIY
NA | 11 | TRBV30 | AWSPHWGNEQF
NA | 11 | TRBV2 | ASSEARSTEAF